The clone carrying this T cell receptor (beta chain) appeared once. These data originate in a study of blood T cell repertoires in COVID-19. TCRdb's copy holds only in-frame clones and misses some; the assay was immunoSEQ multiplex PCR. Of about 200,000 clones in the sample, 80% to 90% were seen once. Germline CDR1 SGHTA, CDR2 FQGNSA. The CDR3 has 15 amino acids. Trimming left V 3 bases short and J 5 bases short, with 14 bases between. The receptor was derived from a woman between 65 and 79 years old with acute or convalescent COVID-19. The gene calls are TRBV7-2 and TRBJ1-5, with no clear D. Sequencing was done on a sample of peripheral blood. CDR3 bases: TGTGCCAGCAGCTTTGACGGGAGGAAGGATCAGCCCCAGCATTTT. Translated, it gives CASSFDGRKDQPQHF.